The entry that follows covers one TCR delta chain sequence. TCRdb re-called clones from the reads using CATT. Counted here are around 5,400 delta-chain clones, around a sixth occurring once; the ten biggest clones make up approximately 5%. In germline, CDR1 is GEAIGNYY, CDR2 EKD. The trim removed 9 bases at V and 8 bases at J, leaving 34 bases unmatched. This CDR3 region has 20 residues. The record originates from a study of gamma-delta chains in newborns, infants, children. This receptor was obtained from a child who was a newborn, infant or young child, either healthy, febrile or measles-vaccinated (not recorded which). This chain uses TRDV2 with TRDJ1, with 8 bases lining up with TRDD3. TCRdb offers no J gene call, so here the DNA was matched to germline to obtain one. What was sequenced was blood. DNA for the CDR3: TGTGCCATGGCCGCGAAGGGTGGCAACCTACCACCGCACTACTGGGGGAAACTCATCTTT. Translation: CAMAAKGGNLPPHYWGKLIF.